This T cell receptor beta chain was recovered during a study of blood T cells in healthy people across ages. Overall study results and limits: The long-lived group displayed more naive CD4+ cells, plus higher diversity, than the aged donors did.

V was clipped by 1 base and J by 4 bases, with 4 bases between them. This CDR3 is 12 amino acids long. Germline lookup yields CDR1 LGHNT and CDR2 FRNRAP. Primers used in a second PCR of roughly 6 to 12 cycles were a sample-barcoded 5' primer and a J-beta primer mix. One entry per CDR3 protein results from TCRdb running MiXCR on the 5' RACE reads. The repertoire holds about 1,500,000 distinct CDR3 sequences, 42% seen once, with approximately 7.9% in the top ten. With regard to this clonotype: The antigen remains undetermined.

This chain connects TRBV12-5 to TRBJ1-2; D is ambiguous. The receptor was isolated from a woman under 30 in good health. The sequenced sample was blood. CDR3 DNA: TGTGCTAGTGGTTTGGGCTCCTATGGCTACACCTTC. Translated: CASGLGSYGYTF.